Following are 19 T cell receptor beta chains from one sample sequenced in a study of OX40 agonist ivuxolimab in advanced cancers. Here immunoSEQ multiplex PCR was the method, and the copy in TCRdb shows in-frame clones only, minus some. The sample lists just under 75,000 clones; about 90% were seen once. Sequenced material: CD4+ or CD8+ T cells sorted from blood, taken in a trial of the OX40 agonist ivuxolimab. The receptors shown here come from an adult with an advanced solid tumor such as melanoma, head and neck, liver or kidney cancer.

The sample holds one count of this clone. J is TRBJ1-2 and V is TRBV9; D possibly corresponds to TRBD1 (6 bases). Germline CDR1 SGDLS, CDR2 YYNGEE. The V end lost 2 bases, the J end lost 2 bases, and 13 bases lay between the germline ends. The CDR3 has 15 residues. This CDR3 reads CASSVYPTGNYGYTF. CDR3 DNA sequence: TGTGCCAGCAGCGTCTACCCGACAGGAAACTATGGCTACACCTTC.

J is TRBJ1-5 and V is TRBV30; the match to TRBD1 covers 10 bases. The J segment lost 5 bases and the V segment lost 5 bases, leaving 3 bases of the junction unmatched. Germline V gene sequence: CDR1 GTSNPN, CDR2 SVGIG (reference sequence). This CDR3 spans 13 amino acids. CDR3: CAWGQGVDQPQHF. In DNA form, the CDR3 reads TGTGCCTGGGGACAGGGGGTGGATCAGCCCCAGCATTTT.

This rearrangement joins TRBV18 to TRBJ2-5; 7 nucleotides agree with TRBD2. Trimming took 2 bases from V and 1 from J; bases not matched to a gene: 1. Germline V gene data show CDR1 as KGHSH and CDR2 as LQKENI. The length of the CDR3 is 14 residues. The CDR3 here is CASSPASGQETQYF. CDR3 nucleotide sequence: TGTGCCAGCTCACCAGCTAGCGGCCAAGAGACCCAGTACTTC. The variable domain in full, with the rest retrieved from reference TRBV18 and TRBJ2-5, is NAGVMQNPRHLVRRRGQEARLRCSPMKGHSHVYWYRQLPEEGLKFMVYLQKENIIDESGMPKERFSAEFPKEGPSILRIQQVVRGDSAAYFCASSPASGQETQYFGPGTRLLVL.

A single count supports this clone. This chain links TRBV7-6 with TRBJ2-3; D is possibly TRBD1 or TRBD2 (5 bases each). With 3 bases removed from V and 2 bases from J, the gap between germline ends came to 12 bases. This CDR3 has 15 residues. Per the germline V gene, CDR1 is SGHVS and CDR2 is FNYEAQ. The CDR3 region is CASSLAGTTTDTQYF. In DNA form, the CDR3 reads TGTGCCAGCAGCTTGGCCGGGACCACCACAGATACGCAGTATTTT.

This sequence joins TRBV5-1 and TRBJ2-7; tentative D call: TRBD1 (6 bases). The CDR3 covers 14 residues. Germline CDR1 and CDR2: SGHRS and YFSETQ. Trimming left V 4 bases short and J 2 bases short, with 13 bases between. CDR3 loop: CASSPRTETYEQYF. The DNA of the CDR3 is TGCGCCAGCAGCCCAAGGACAGAAACCTACGAGCAGTACTTC.

The V and J genes are TRBV18 and TRBJ1-4; D is unresolved. Germline CDR1 reads KGHSH; CDR2 reads LQKENI. V was shortened by 3 bases and J by 4 bases, with 12 bases between the two germline ends. This CDR3 comprises 15 residues. CDR3: CASSPGVFDNEKLFF. The CDR3 DNA is TGTGCCAGCTCACCGGGAGTCTTCGATAATGAAAAACTGTTTTTT.

The V and J genes are TRBV18 and TRBJ1-1, with TRBD1 matching 8 bases. This CDR3 region has 16 residues. After removal of 1 base from V and 2 bases from J, the junction contained 6 bases not matched to a gene. In germline, CDR1 is KGHSH, CDR2 LQKENI. CDR3 DNA: TGTGCCAGCTCACCACGGATGCCAGGGGGCAACACTGAAGCTTTCTTT. It is translated as CASSPRMPGGNTEAFF.

This chain joins TRBV10-1 and TRBJ2-1; 9 nucleotides agree with TRBD2. V lost 8 bases and J lost 4; bases outside the gene matches: 12. The CDR3 is 16 residues long. Germline V gene sequence: CDR1 WNHNN, CDR2 SYGVQD (reference sequence). The CDR3 coding sequence is TGCGCCAGCCACCCCACAAAGACTAGCGGTTACAATGAGCAGTTCTTC. Amino acids: CASHPTKTSGYNEQFF.

This sequence joins TRBV27 and TRBJ2-3; D unresolved. This CDR3 comprises 13 residues. CDR1 MNHEY and CDR2 SMNVEV come from the germline V gene (reference sequence). Trimming took off 6 bases at V and 1 base at J, with 8 bases between the two ends. The CDR3 region has the DNA TGTGCCAGCAGGTCAACAGGCACAGATACGCAGTATTTT. It is translated as CASRSTGTDTQYF.

The chain carries TRBV19 and TRBJ1-1; D perhaps matches TRBD1 (6 bases). Trimming left V 4 bases short and J 5 bases short, with 11 bases between. The CDR3 has 13 amino acids. Germline values: CDR1 LNHDA, CDR2 SQIVND (reference sequence). The CDR3 bases are TGTGCCAGTAGTAAGGACAGTAGAACTGAAGCTTTCTTT. This sequence encodes CASSKDSRTEAFF.

V and J are TRBV30 and TRBJ2-3; maybe TRBD2 (6 bases). Trimming took 0 bases from V and 2 from J, leaving 18 bases between them. The CDR3 covers 17 residues. The V gene's germline CDR1 is GTSNPN and CDR2 SVGIG (reference sequence). The CDR3 sequence is CAWSVPQASDTTDTQYF. CDR3 nucleotide sequence: TGTGCCTGGAGTGTACCTCAAGCTAGCGATACCACAGATACGCAGTATTTT.

In its sample, this clone was seen once. V gene TRBV29-1 combines with J gene TRBJ2-2; 8 bases agree with TRBD1. This CDR3 is 13 amino acids long. With 7 bases clipped from V and 6 bases from J, the junction kept 7 bases outside the gene matches. Germline V gene lookup returns CDR1 SQVTM and CDR2 ANQGSEA. The CDR3 DNA sequence: TGCAGCGGGGGGACAGGAGGTCCCGGGGAGCTGTTTTTT. Translation: CSGGTGGPGELFF.

For this clone: Distinct nucleotide sequences in the sample also encode this CDR3. The chain carries TRBV11-3 and TRBJ2-1; D possibly corresponds to TRBD1 (6 bases). Germline-derived CDR1 and CDR2 are SGHNT and YENEEA. This CDR3 region has 15 residues. The V end was cut by 0 bases, the J end by 1 base, with 7 bases between. DNA for the CDR3: TGTGCCAGCAGCTTAGATGGGACATCCTACAATGAGCAGTTCTTC. Amino acid sequence: CASSLDGTSYNEQFF.

The chain links TRBV6-1 to TRBJ2-3; D gene unclear. Germline CDR1 reads MNHNS; CDR2 reads SASEGT. This CDR3 region has 14 residues. The germline V and J ends were trimmed by 3 bases and 3 bases, with 10 bases remaining between them. The DNA of the CDR3 is TGTGCCAGCAGTGATCCGGGTGTGACAGATACGCAGTATTTT. It specifies CASSDPGVTDTQYF.

This chain uses TRBV6-6 with TRBJ1-1; D is unclear. V lost 6 bases to trimming and J lost 4 bases, with 12 bases between them. Germline lookup yields CDR1 MNHNY and CDR2 SVGAGI (reference sequence). This CDR3 contains 13 residues. CDR3 sequence (DNA): TGTGCCAGCAGCCGGGCCGCCAGCACTGAAGCTTTCTTT. Encoded protein: CASSRAASTEAFF.

The CDR3 region is CASRLRPDRAVTGNTIYF. Here the CDR3 DNA reads TGTGCCAGCAGGCTTAGACCCGACAGGGCAGTTACTGGAAACACCATATATTTT. V and J are TRBV11-2 and TRBJ1-3, with 7 bases lining up with TRBD1. The V gene end was trimmed by 6 bases and the J gene end by 2 bases; junction bases not matched to a gene: 16. The CDR3 totals 18 residues. Germline assignment: CDR1 SGHAT and CDR2 FQNNGV.

The chain is built from TRBV7-7 and TRBJ2-3; 8 bases match TRBD2. J was trimmed by 1 base and V by 0 bases; bases with no gene match: 3. The germline V gene has CDR1 SSHAT and CDR2 FNYEAQ (reference sequence). This CDR3 contains 16 residues. CDR3 in amino acids: CASSLAFGRGTDTQYF. CDR3 bases: TGTGCCAGCAGCTTAGCCTTCGGGAGGGGCACAGATACGCAGTATTTT.

The rearrangement links TRBV18 to TRBJ1-1; D perhaps matches TRBD1 (5 bases). Germline CDR1 KGHSH, CDR2 LQKENI. The CDR3 contains 16 residues. V lost 2 bases to trimming and J lost 1 base, with 14 bases between them. The CDR3 here is CASSPMWGVGNTEAFF. For the CDR3, the DNA is TGTGCCAGCTCACCAATGTGGGGGGTGGGGAACACTGAAGCTTTCTTT.

CDR3: CASSLDRMNTEAFF. DNA of the CDR3: TGTGCCAGCTCTTTGGACAGGATGAACACTGAAGCTTTCTTT. The V gene is TRBV18, the J gene TRBJ1-1; TRBD1 matches at 7 bases. Germline values: CDR1 KGHSH, CDR2 LQKENI. The CDR3 contains 14 residues. The ends lost 6 bases at V and 0 bases at J; junction bases unmatched: 4.